This TCR beta chain was documented in a study of blood T cell repertoires in COVID-19. Sequencing used immunoSEQ multiplex PCR; TCRdb keeps in-frame clones, though not all of them. The sample holds about 210,000 clones, about 79% seen once. The receptor comes from a man aged 50-59 years with active or convalescent COVID-19. The sample was peripheral blood.

In nucleotides, the CDR3 is TGCGCCAGCCGGGGGGGGAGCTCGTCCTATGGCTACACCTTC. Protein: CASRGGSSSYGYTF. J is TRBJ1-2 and V is TRBV4-3; a weak D match, TRBD1 (5 bases). Trimming removed 8 bases at V and 4 bases at J, with 17 bases between. Per germline, CDR1 LGHNA and CDR2 YSLEER. The CDR3 spans 14 residues.